A selection of T cell receptor beta chains follows, all from one sample in a study of T-cell memory formation after mild COVID-19. TCRdb passed the 5' RACE reads through MiXCR, listing each CDR3 protein once. Of under 300,000 distinct CDR3 sequences listed, approximately 8% are singletons. Sequencing was performed on PBMCs or a T cell subset sorted from them (not recorded which). Receptors were obtained from a man aged 18 to 29 who had mild COVID-19 (a few samples of this study predate the infection). Cell type and time point are not known. Both conserved end residues are part of each CDR3. The order of the fields is CDR3 protein, CDR3 DNA, D gene, J gene, V gene, clone size. A D gene is named only where the DNA matches it firmly. Size is omitted from some rows. Given values are once, few, many or a class for expanded clones.

cdr3_aa: CASRNQGGKETQYF
cdr3_nt: TGCGCCAGCAGAAATCAGGGGGGGAAAGAGACCCAGTACTTC
d_call: .
j_call: TRBJ2-5
v_call: TRBV5-1
clone_size: .

cdr3_aa: CASSPGGKGADTQYF
cdr3_nt: TGTGCCAGCAGCCCCGGGGGGAAGGGGGCAGATACGCAGTATTTT
d_call: .
j_call: TRBJ2-3
v_call: TRBV7-9
clone_size: few

cdr3_aa: CASRLGRSSYNEQFF
cdr3_nt: TGTGCCAGCAGGCTGGGACGGAGCTCCTACAATGAGCAGTTCTTC
d_call: .
j_call: TRBJ2-1
v_call: TRBV11-2
clone_size: few

cdr3_aa: CASSTRDRAVNSPLHF
cdr3_nt: TGTGCCAGCAGCACGAGGGACAGGGCCGTGAATTCACCCCTCCACTTT
d_call: TRBD1
j_call: TRBJ1-6
v_call: TRBV7-9
clone_size: .

cdr3_aa: CASSLMTGGSGELFF
cdr3_nt: TGTGCCAGCAGTTTGATGACAGGGGGCTCCGGGGAGCTGTTTTTT
d_call: TRBD1
j_call: TRBJ2-2
v_call: TRBV12-3/TRBV12-4
clone_size: .

cdr3_aa: CACQSIGADTEAFF
cdr3_nt: TGTGCCTGCCAATCAATCGGGGCCGACACTGAAGCTTTCTTT
d_call: .
j_call: TRBJ1-1
v_call: TRBV2
clone_size: many

cdr3_aa: CASKGYGYTF
cdr3_nt: TGTGCCAGCAAAGGCTATGGCTACACCTTC
d_call: .
j_call: TRBJ1-2
v_call: TRBV12-3/TRBV12-4
clone_size: .

cdr3_aa: CASSFRDRDGYTF
cdr3_nt: TGTGCCAGCAGCTTCAGGGATAGAGATGGCTACACCTTC
d_call: .
j_call: TRBJ1-2
v_call: TRBV7-9
clone_size: few

cdr3_aa: CASWGNGGDEQFF
cdr3_nt: TGTGCCAGCTGGGGGAACGGTGGTGATGAGCAGTTCTTC
d_call: .
j_call: TRBJ2-1
v_call: TRBV11-1
clone_size: few

cdr3_aa: CASSSLPGLAGGTVADTQYF
cdr3_nt: TGCGCCAGCAGTTCCCTTCCGGGACTAGCGGGGGGGACCGTGGCAGATACGCAGTATTTT
d_call: TRBD2
j_call: TRBJ2-3
v_call: TRBV5-1
clone_size: many

cdr3_aa: CASSYRAPSYEQYF
cdr3_nt: TGTGCCAGCAGTTACCGGGCGCCATCCTACGAGCAGTACTTC
d_call: .
j_call: TRBJ2-7
v_call: TRBV12-3/TRBV12-4
clone_size: many

cdr3_aa: CASSVGGGGTQYF
cdr3_nt: TGTGCCAGCAGCGTAGGTGGTGGGGGAACGCAGTATTTT
d_call: .
j_call: TRBJ2-3
v_call: TRBV9
clone_size: many

cdr3_aa: CSVTSVSTGELFF
cdr3_nt: TGCAGCGTCACCTCTGTTAGCACCGGGGAGCTGTTTTTT
d_call: .
j_call: TRBJ2-2
v_call: TRBV29-1
clone_size: many

cdr3_aa: CASARDMNTEAFF
cdr3_nt: TGCGCCAGCGCTAGAGATATGAACACTGAAGCTTTCTTT
d_call: .
j_call: TRBJ1-1
v_call: TRBV5-1
clone_size: few

cdr3_aa: CASSIWGHSGYTF
cdr3_nt: TGTGCCAGCAGCATATGGGGGCACTCTGGCTACACCTTC
d_call: .
j_call: TRBJ1-2
v_call: TRBV2
clone_size: .

cdr3_aa: CASNRQTQDQYF
cdr3_nt: TGTGCCAGCAACAGACAGACCCAGGATCAGTATTTT
d_call: .
j_call: TRBJ2-3
v_call: TRBV2
clone_size: .

cdr3_aa: CASSVSGASTDTQYF
cdr3_nt: TGTGCCAGCAGCGTTTCGGGAGCTAGCACAGATACGCAGTATTTT
d_call: .
j_call: TRBJ2-3
v_call: TRBV9
clone_size: .

cdr3_aa: CAISVRQGNEQFF
cdr3_nt: TGTGCCATCAGTGTACGCCAAGGGAATGAGCAGTTCTTC
d_call: .
j_call: TRBJ2-1
v_call: TRBV10-3
clone_size: few

cdr3_aa: CASSSWAARRGYTF
cdr3_nt: TGTGCCAGCAGTTCCTGGGCCGCCCGACGTGGCTACACCTTC
d_call: .
j_call: TRBJ1-2
v_call: TRBV12-3/TRBV12-4
clone_size: few

cdr3_aa: CASSPPGQGISPLHF
cdr3_nt: TGTGCCAGCAGCCCCCCGGGACAGGGTATTTCACCCCTCCACTTT
d_call: TRBD1
j_call: TRBJ1-6
v_call: TRBV7-9
clone_size: few

cdr3_aa: CASRGNTEAFF
cdr3_nt: TGTGCCAGCAGGGGGAACACTGAAGCTTTCTTT
d_call: .
j_call: TRBJ1-1
v_call: TRBV2
clone_size: many

cdr3_aa: CASTSGGRRTDTQYF
cdr3_nt: TGTGCCAGTACTAGCGGGGGGCGGCGCACAGATACGCAGTATTTT
d_call: TRBD2
j_call: TRBJ2-3
v_call: TRBV9
clone_size: few

cdr3_aa: CASSLEAGGTQYF
cdr3_nt: TGTGCCAGCAGCTTAGAAGCGGGGGGCACCCAGTACTTC
d_call: TRBD2
j_call: TRBJ2-5
v_call: TRBV7-9
clone_size: many

cdr3_aa: CAPPAKKHSSGNTIYF
cdr3_nt: TGTGCACCACCCGCTAAAAAACATAGCTCTGGAAACACCATATATTTT
d_call: .
j_call: TRBJ1-3
v_call: TRBV12-5
clone_size: many

cdr3_aa: CASRWSERGFSYEQYF
cdr3_nt: TGCGCCAGCCGCTGGTCGGAGCGGGGGTTCTCCTACGAGCAGTACTTC
d_call: TRBD2
j_call: TRBJ2-7
v_call: TRBV5-1
clone_size: few

cdr3_aa: CASRGFRQEYYGYTF
cdr3_nt: TGTGCCAGCAGGGGATTCCGACAGGAGTACTATGGCTACACCTTC
d_call: .
j_call: TRBJ1-2
v_call: TRBV6-5
clone_size: many

cdr3_aa: CASSQGIIRQAGATEAFF
cdr3_nt: TGTGCCAGCAGCCAAGGTATAATTCGACAGGCGGGTGCCACTGAAGCTTTCTTT
d_call: .
j_call: TRBJ1-1
v_call: TRBV3-1
clone_size: many

cdr3_aa: CASSEVPGDGGYTF
cdr3_nt: TGTGCCAGCAGTGAAGTACCAGGGGATGGCGGCTACACCTTC
d_call: .
j_call: TRBJ1-2
v_call: TRBV6-1
clone_size: many

cdr3_aa: CASSGAGANQPQHF
cdr3_nt: TGTGCCAGCAGTGGAGCGGGGGCCAATCAGCCCCAGCATTTT
d_call: .
j_call: TRBJ1-5
v_call: TRBV6-1
clone_size: few

cdr3_aa: CASRPLLAGHTDTQYF
cdr3_nt: TGTGCCAGCAGACCACTACTAGCGGGACACACAGATACGCAGTATTTT
d_call: TRBD2
j_call: TRBJ2-3
v_call: TRBV6-2/TRBV6-3
clone_size: few

cdr3_aa: CASSASGTSGEDEQFF
cdr3_nt: TGTGCCAGCAGCGCGTCCGGGACTAGCGGAGAAGATGAGCAGTTCTTC
d_call: TRBD2
j_call: TRBJ2-1
v_call: TRBV9
clone_size: .

cdr3_aa: CASSYSGRNSPLHF
cdr3_nt: TGTGCCAGCAGTTACTCTGGGCGAAATTCACCCCTCCACTTT
d_call: .
j_call: TRBJ1-6
v_call: TRBV6-5
clone_size: few

cdr3_aa: CASSTTPTYEQYF
cdr3_nt: TGTGCCAGCAGCACGACACCTACCTACGAGCAGTACTTC
d_call: .
j_call: TRBJ2-7
v_call: TRBV7-9
clone_size: few

cdr3_aa: CAWSVQDNQPQHF
cdr3_nt: TGTGCCTGGAGTGTACAGGACAATCAGCCCCAGCATTTT
d_call: .
j_call: TRBJ1-5
v_call: TRBV30
clone_size: many

cdr3_aa: CASSAILWDSSYEQYF
cdr3_nt: TGTGCCAGCAGCGCCATCCTTTGGGACAGCTCCTACGAGCAGTACTTC
d_call: TRBD1
j_call: TRBJ2-7
v_call: TRBV14
clone_size: few

cdr3_aa: CASSQEPGQSGNTIYF
cdr3_nt: TGCGCCAGCAGCCAAGAACCGGGACAGTCTGGAAACACCATATATTTT
d_call: TRBD1
j_call: TRBJ1-3
v_call: TRBV4-3
clone_size: few

cdr3_aa: CASSQGQVETQYF
cdr3_nt: TGTGCCAGCAGCCAAGGACAGGTGGAGACCCAGTACTTC
d_call: TRBD1
j_call: TRBJ2-5
v_call: TRBV7-2
clone_size: few

cdr3_aa: CSVKGLGGTEAFF
cdr3_nt: TGCAGCGTTAAGGGCCTCGGCGGCACTGAAGCTTTCTTT
d_call: .
j_call: TRBJ1-1
v_call: TRBV29-1
clone_size: .

cdr3_aa: CASSLRRGPAYEQFF
cdr3_nt: TGCGCCAGCAGCTTGAGGCGGGGGCCAGCTTATGAGCAGTTCTTC
d_call: .
j_call: TRBJ2-1
v_call: TRBV5-1
clone_size: .

cdr3_aa: CASSPGRGTDTQYF
cdr3_nt: TGTGCCAGCAGCCCGGGACGGGGCACAGATACGCAGTATTTT
d_call: .
j_call: TRBJ2-3
v_call: TRBV7-3
clone_size: .

cdr3_aa: CASSGLGGDTEAFF
cdr3_nt: TGTGCCAGCAGTGGTCTCGGAGGGGACACTGAAGCTTTCTTT
d_call: .
j_call: TRBJ1-1
v_call: TRBV7-3
clone_size: many

cdr3_aa: CSVYWGGLGKLFF
cdr3_nt: TGCAGCGTCTACTGGGGGGGGCTCGGAAAACTGTTTTTT
d_call: .
j_call: TRBJ1-4
v_call: TRBV29-1
clone_size: once

cdr3_aa: CASSLGAGTGLGGWNEQFF
cdr3_nt: TGTGCCAGCAGTTTAGGAGCTGGGACAGGGCTAGGGGGTTGGAATGAGCAGTTCTTC
d_call: TRBD1
j_call: TRBJ2-1
v_call: TRBV12-3/TRBV12-4
clone_size: many

cdr3_aa: CASSRDGEAYNEQFF
cdr3_nt: TGCGCCAGCAGCCGGGATGGGGAAGCTTACAATGAGCAGTTCTTC
d_call: .
j_call: TRBJ2-1
v_call: TRBV5-1
clone_size: few

cdr3_aa: CASSVTANEQFF
cdr3_nt: TGTGCCAGCAGCGTGACAGCAAATGAGCAGTTCTTC
d_call: .
j_call: TRBJ2-1
v_call: TRBV7-8
clone_size: many

cdr3_aa: CASTTGGGDTDTQYF
cdr3_nt: TGTGCCAGCACCACAGGGGGGGGGGACACAGATACGCAGTATTTT
d_call: .
j_call: TRBJ2-3
v_call: TRBV9
clone_size: .

cdr3_aa: CASSLARGGDTEAFF
cdr3_nt: TGCGCCAGCAGCCTTGCCAGGGGCGGGGACACTGAAGCTTTCTTT
d_call: .
j_call: TRBJ1-1
v_call: TRBV5-1
clone_size: few

cdr3_aa: CSVEEGGEAFF
cdr3_nt: TGCAGCGTTGAAGAAGGGGGAGAAGCTTTCTTT
d_call: .
j_call: TRBJ1-1
v_call: TRBV29-1
clone_size: .

cdr3_aa: CAISERSPREGLEQFF
cdr3_nt: TGTGCCATCAGTGAAAGGTCCCCCCGTGAGGGGCTTGAGCAGTTCTTC
d_call: .
j_call: TRBJ2-1
v_call: TRBV10-3
clone_size: many

cdr3_aa: CASSPHASGNTIYF
cdr3_nt: TGTGCCAGCAGCCCCCATGCCTCTGGAAACACCATATATTTT
d_call: .
j_call: TRBJ1-3
v_call: TRBV12-3/TRBV12-4
clone_size: few

cdr3_aa: CASSLGQGIQETQYF
cdr3_nt: TGCGCCAGCAGCTTGGGCCAGGGGATTCAGGAGACCCAGTACTTC
d_call: .
j_call: TRBJ2-5
v_call: TRBV5-1
clone_size: few

cdr3_aa: CASRPLAGGTDTQYF
cdr3_nt: TGTGCCAGCAGGCCCCTAGCGGGGGGGACAGATACGCAGTATTTT
d_call: TRBD2
j_call: TRBJ2-3
v_call: TRBV7-2
clone_size: .

cdr3_aa: CASSQGDMDEKLFF
cdr3_nt: TGCGCCAGCAGCCAAGGGGACATGGATGAAAAACTGTTTTTT
d_call: .
j_call: TRBJ1-4
v_call: TRBV4-1
clone_size: few

cdr3_aa: CASSQSGVDTQYF
cdr3_nt: TGTGCCAGCAGCCAATCCGGGGTAGATACGCAGTATTTT
d_call: .
j_call: TRBJ2-3
v_call: TRBV7-2
clone_size: many